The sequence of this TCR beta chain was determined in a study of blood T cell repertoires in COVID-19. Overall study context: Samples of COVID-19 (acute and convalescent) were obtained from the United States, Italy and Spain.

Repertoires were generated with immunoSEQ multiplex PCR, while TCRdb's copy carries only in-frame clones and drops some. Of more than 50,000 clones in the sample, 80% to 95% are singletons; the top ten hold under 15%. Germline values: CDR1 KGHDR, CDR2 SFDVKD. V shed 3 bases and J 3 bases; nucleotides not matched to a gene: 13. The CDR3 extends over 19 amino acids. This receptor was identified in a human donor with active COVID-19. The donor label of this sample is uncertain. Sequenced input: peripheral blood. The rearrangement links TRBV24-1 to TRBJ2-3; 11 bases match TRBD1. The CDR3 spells CATSDGGTGGPGRTDTQYF. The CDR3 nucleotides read TGTGCCACCAGTGATGGAGGGACAGGGGGACCGGGGAGAACAGATACGCAGTATTTT.